The source of this T cell receptor (beta chain) is a study of CD8+CD57+ T cells in acquired aplastic anemia. Looking at the study overall: When averaged, DNA from sorted CD4+ and CD8+ cells came to about 2.9 ug. Where healthy donors were concerned, CD4+ cells averaged approximately 9.8 million reads.

CDR1 and CDR2 (germline): SGHDT, YYEEEE. V lost 3 bases to trimming and J lost 6 bases; unmatched junction nucleotides: 5. The CDR3 runs 13 residues. This clonotype was detected ten times or more. Profiles of TCR beta VDJ and CDR3 were generated from a genomic DNA template. TCRdb re-called the reads with MiXCR, one entry per CDR3 protein. The table lists some 120,000 distinct CDR3 sequences, over 45% of them singletons, with under 3% in the top ten. V and J are TRBV5-6 and TRBJ1-2; 7 nucleotides match TRBD1. Sequencing input: sorted CD4+, CD8+, or CD8+CD57+ T cells (not recorded which) from PBMCs. The sequence came from a human donor in good health, serving as a control. DNA of the CDR3: TGTGCCAGCAGCTACCAGGGGGGGGATGGCTACACCTTC. Its translation is CASSYQGGDGYTF. The variable domain in full, with the rest retrieved from reference TRBV5-6 and TRBJ1-2, is DAGVTQSPTHLIKTRGQQVTLRCSPKSGHDTVSWYQQALGQGPQFIFQYYEEEERQRGNFPDRFSGHQFPNYSSELNVNALLLGDSALYLCASSYQGGDGYTFGSGTRLTVV.